Each of the 4 T cell receptor beta chains below was sequenced from the same sample in a study of OX40 agonist ivuxolimab in advanced cancers. Profiled with immunoSEQ multiplex PCR; TCRdb holds only in-frame clones, not every one. This sample yields 9,500 to 14,000 clones, of which 80% to 90% are seen a single time; about an eighth belongs to the top ten. The specimen comprised CD4+ or CD8+ T cells sorted from blood, sampled in a trial of the OX40 agonist ivuxolimab. These receptors came from an adult with an advanced solid tumor such as melanoma, head and neck, liver or kidney cancer.

This clone has only a few counts. The V call is TRBV5-6, the J call TRBJ1-5; D gene ambiguous. Germline V lookup: CDR1 SGHDT, CDR2 YYEEEE. This CDR3 comprises 15 residues. Trimming pared 1 base from V and 5 bases from J, leaving 13 bases between. The CDR3 reads CASSLQTSIYQPQHF. The CDR3 coding sequence is TGTGCCAGCAGCTTGCAAACTTCCATTTATCAGCCCCAGCATTTT.

The rearrangement links TRBV30 to TRBJ2-3; 9 nucleotides align to TRBD1. CDR1 and CDR2 from the germline V gene are GTSNPN and SVGIG (reference sequence). The V gene end was trimmed by 2 bases and the J gene end by 3 bases; junction bases not matched to a gene: 12. This CDR3 has 17 residues. CDR3 in amino acids: CAWSHGQGRYGTDTQYF. The CDR3 DNA reads as TGTGCCTGGAGTCATGGACAGGGGAGGTATGGTACAGATACGCAGTATTTT.

This clone came up a few times. The chain has TRBV4-1 and TRBJ2-5, with 7 bases fitting TRBD2. In germline, CDR1 is MGHRA, CDR2 YSYEKL. The J segment lost 4 bases and the V segment lost 3 bases, leaving 2 bases of the junction unmatched. The CDR3 totals 13 residues. This chain's CDR3 is CASSQAGAETQYF. In nucleotides, the CDR3 is TGCGCCAGCAGCCAGGCGGGAGCAGAGACCCAGTACTTC.

V is TRBV2 and J is TRBJ2-2; maybe TRBD2 (5 bases). V was clipped by 7 bases and J by 5 bases, with 8 bases between them. The CDR3 extends over 12 amino acids. The germline CDR1 and CDR2 sequences are SNHLY and FYNNEI. The CDR3 DNA reads as TGTGCCAGCACCCCGGGGACCGGGGAGCTGTTTTTT. As protein: CASTPGTGELFF.